The rows below give T cell receptor beta chains drawn from one sample of a study of T cell responses to AZD1222 COVID-19 vaccine. This table comes from immunoSEQ multiplex PCR, and its TCRdb copy is limited to in-frame clones, with some not included. The data show about 15,000 clones, roughly nine tenths seen once. The starting material was peripheral blood, obtained 28 days after the second AZD1222 dose. These receptors were taken from an adult who received the AZD1222 COVID-19 vaccine. Each CDR3 is given with its conserved first and last residue. The order of the fields is D gene, J gene, V gene, clone size, CDR3 protein, CDR3 DNA. A D gene is named only where the DNA matches it firmly. Not all rows give a size; the values are once, few, many and, for expanded clones, a class.

D: TRBD1; J: TRBJ1-4; V: TRBV7-9; size: -; CDR3: CASSLALGGTEKLFF; DNA: TGTGCCAGCAGCTTAGCCCTAGGGGGCACTGAAAAACTGTTTTTT
D: -; J: TRBJ2-4; V: TRBV29-1; size: once; CDR3: CSASPRLAKNIQYF; DNA: TGCAGCGCCTCACCCCGTCTAGCCAAAAACATTCAGTACTTC
D: -; J: TRBJ1-4; V: TRBV28; size: -; CDR3: CASSSGPAGAGEKLFF; DNA: TGTGCCAGCAGTTCCGGGCCAGCGGGGGCGGGTGAAAAACTGTTTTTT
D: -; J: TRBJ2-1; V: TRBV3-1/TRBV3-2; size: -; CDR3: CASSQDRDSYNEQFF; DNA: TGTGCCAGCAGCCAAGATAGGGACTCCTACAATGAGCAGTTCTTC
D: TRBD2; J: TRBJ2-5; V: TRBV29-1; size: -; CDR3: CSVALAGVRETQYF; DNA: TGCAGCGTTGCCCTAGCGGGAGTACGGGAGACCCAGTACTTC
D: TRBD1; J: TRBJ2-2; V: TRBV6-2/TRBV6-3; size: -; CDR3: CASSRQGEAGELFF; DNA: TGTGCCAGCAGCCGACAGGGAGAAGCCGGGGAGCTGTTTTTT
D: TRBD2; J: TRBJ2-1; V: TRBV5-1; size: -; CDR3: CASSWGLAGADEQFF; DNA: TGCGCCAGCAGCTGGGGACTAGCGGGAGCCGATGAGCAGTTCTTC
D: -; J: TRBJ2-1; V: TRBV28; size: -; CDR3: CASSLSLEGRREQFF; DNA: TGTGCCAGCAGTTTATCCCTTGAGGGGAGGCGTGAGCAGTTCTTC
D: -; J: TRBJ1-1; V: TRBV5-4; size: -; CDR3: CASSPALPGATEAFF; DNA: TGTGCCAGCAGCCCGGCCCTACCAGGGGCTACTGAAGCTTTCTTT
D: -; J: TRBJ1-2; V: TRBV28; size: -; CDR3: CAAGPRYGYTF; DNA: TGTGCGGCGGGGCCGCGCTATGGCTACACCTTC
D: -; J: TRBJ1-1; V: TRBV20-1; size: -; CDR3: CSAKGNTEAFF; DNA: TGCAGTGCAAAGGGGAACACTGAAGCTTTCTTT
D: TRBD1; J: TRBJ2-7; V: TRBV28; size: -; CDR3: CASHGSGTGSYEQYF; DNA: TGTGCCAGCCACGGCAGTGGGACAGGGAGCTACGAGCAGTACTTC
D: -; J: TRBJ1-2; V: TRBV6-4; size: -; CDR3: CASSPQGGNGYTF; DNA: TGTGCCAGCAGTCCCCAGGGCGGAAATGGCTACACCTTC
D: TRBD1; J: TRBJ1-1; V: TRBV29-1; size: -; CDR3: CSVVGTGNTEAFF; DNA: TGCAGCGTGGTGGGGACAGGGAACACTGAAGCTTTCTTT
D: -; J: TRBJ1-1; V: TRBV21-1; size: -; CDR3: CASSKLDRGALLNTEAFF; DNA: TGTGCCAGCAGCAAACTAGACAGGGGTGCCCTCCTGAACACTGAAGCTTTCTTT
D: -; J: TRBJ2-4; V: TRBV3-1/TRBV3-2; size: -; CDR3: CASSQVRGTPHLAKNIQYF; DNA: TGTGCCAGCAGCCAAGTAAGGGGAACACCCCACCTGGCCAAAAACATTCAGTACTTC
D: TRBD2; J: TRBJ2-3; V: TRBV6-8; size: -; CDR3: CASNHGLAAGGSNLPSTDTQYF; DNA: TGTGCCAGCAATCACGGTTTGGCAGCGGGAGGATCAAATTTGCCTAGCACAGATACGCAGTATTTT
D: -; J: TRBJ2-3; V: TRBV24-1; size: few; CDR3: CATKGGGLTDTQYF; DNA: TGTGCCACCAAGGGAGGCGGACTCACAGATACGCAGTATTTT
D: TRBD1; J: TRBJ2-7; V: TRBV5-6; size: -; CDR3: CASSTYQTGAFDYEQYF; DNA: TGTGCCAGCAGCACCTACCAGACAGGGGCCTTCGACTACGAGCAGTACTTC
D: TRBD2; J: TRBJ2-7; V: TRBV15; size: -; CDR3: CATSRTSGAYEQYF; DNA: TGTGCCACCAGCAGAACTAGCGGGGCTTACGAGCAGTACTTC
D: -; J: TRBJ2-2; V: TRBV19; size: -; CDR3: CASSTGPRTGELFF; DNA: TGTGCCAGTAGTACTGGTCCGAGGACCGGGGAGCTGTTTTTT
D: TRBD2; J: TRBJ2-2; V: TRBV19; size: -; CDR3: CASSIRGTSGGEGGELFF; DNA: TGTGCCAGTAGTATAAGGGGGACTAGCGGGGGCGAAGGCGGGGAGCTGTTTTTT
D: -; J: TRBJ2-7; V: TRBV12-3/TRBV12-4; size: once; CDR3: CASSRGVERNF; DNA: TGTGCCAGCAGTAGGGGGGTCGAACGGAACTTC
D: -; J: TRBJ1-1; V: TRBV12-3/TRBV12-4; size: few; CDR3: CASSPYLTEAFF; DNA: TGTGCCAGCAGCCCATATCTCACTGAAGCTTTCTTT
D: -; J: TRBJ2-5; V: TRBV12-3/TRBV12-4; size: -; CDR3: CASSLPEGETQYF; DNA: TGTGCCAGCAGTTTACCGGAGGGGGAGACCCAGTACTTC
D: -; J: TRBJ2-3; V: TRBV20-1; size: -; CDR3: CSARPLDTQYF; DNA: TGCAGTGCTAGACCCCTAGATACGCAGTATTTT
D: -; J: TRBJ1-1; V: TRBV25-1; size: -; CDR3: CASIGGRGVGGSTEAFF; DNA: TGTGCCAGCATCGGGGGGCGGGGCGTCGGAGGCAGCACTGAAGCTTTCTTT
D: -; J: TRBJ2-3; V: TRBV6-5; size: -; CDR3: CASRGGVGTDTQYF; DNA: TGTGCCAGCAGAGGGGGAGTTGGCACAGATACGCAGTATTTT